This is a list of T cell receptor beta chains from one sample in a study of tumor-infiltrating lymphocytes in primary liver carcinoma. TCRdb recomputed calls from the multiplex PCR reads with MiXCR, one row per CDR3 protein. In the table there are about 78,000 distinct CDR3 sequences, 71% of which are singletons. Sequenced: liver tumor tissue from sampling region 4. The receptors come from a woman aged 55-70 years with primary liver carcinoma and hepatitis B virus infection. CDR3s include the opening cysteine and the closing phenylalanine or tryptophan. Fields, in order: clone size, J gene, V gene, D gene, CDR3 protein, CDR3 DNA. A D gene is named only where the DNA matches it firmly. Clone sizes are given selectively: once, few, many, or a class where the clone is expanded.

>medium-sized|TRBJ2-7|TRBV11-2|.
CASGGSSYEQYF
TGTGCCAGCGGGGGTAGCTCCTACGAGCAGTACTTC
>.|TRBJ1-5|TRBV28|.
CASSLIGGTQPQHF
TGTGCCAGCAGTTTGATAGGGGGAACGCAGCCCCAGCATTTT
>medium-sized|TRBJ2-3|TRBV11-2|TRBD2
CASTREGRTDTQYF
TGTGCCAGCACCCGGGAGGGCCGGACAGATACGCAGTATTTT
>.|TRBJ2-3|TRBV12-3/TRBV12-4|.
CANSPTGHTDTQYF
TGTGCCAATAGTCCCACGGGGCACACAGATACGCAGTATTTT
>.|TRBJ2-1|TRBV11-2|.
CASSIGWMSSYNEQFF
TGTGCCAGCAGCATAGGGTGGATGAGCTCCTACAATGAGCAGTTCTTC
>many|TRBJ2-3|TRBV5-1|.
CASSLVDSPVGDTDTQYF
TGCGCCAGCAGCTTGGTGGACTCACCAGTGGGGGACACAGATACGCAGTATTTT
>.|TRBJ2-7|TRBV6-1|TRBD2
CASVRASGSSHEQYF
TGTGCCAGCGTCCGAGCTAGCGGTAGCTCCCACGAGCAGTACTTT
>once|TRBJ2-7|TRBV11-2|TRBD2
CASGSDWVSLAGPYEQYF
TGTGCCAGTGGCTCAGATTGGGTCAGTCTAGCGGGTCCCTACGAGCAGTACTTC
>few|TRBJ2-3|TRBV11-2|.
CASSLWDTQYF
TGTGCCAGCAGCTTGTGGGATACGCAGTATTTT
>.|TRBJ2-1|TRBV13|TRBD2
CTSGPRDYNNEQFF
TGTACCAGCGGCCCCCGGGACTACAACAATGAGCAGTTCTTC
>.|TRBJ2-2|TRBV11-2|.
CASIAQNTGELFF
TGTGCCAGCATAGCCCAGAACACCGGGGAGCTGTTTTTT
>.|TRBJ2-3|TRBV11-3|.
CASSFQTSTDTQYF
TGTGCCAGCAGCTTTCAAACTAGCACGGATACGCAGTATTTT
>.|TRBJ1-5|TRBV20-1|TRBD1
CSATGTEYSDQPQHF
TGCAGTGCTACCGGGACAGAGTATAGCGATCAGCCCCAGCATTTT
>.|TRBJ2-1|TRBV11-3|TRBD2
CASSLGRGEWSVDERFF
TGTGCCAGCAGCTTAGGTCGGGGGGAGTGGAGTGTCGATGAGAGGTTCTTC
>.|TRBJ1-2|TRBV5-1|.
CASRFRDAANYGYTF
TGCGCCAGCAGGTTCCGGGACGCAGCTAACTATGGCTATACCTTC
>.|TRBJ2-7|TRBV11-2|TRBD2
CAGSLTSGSYEQYF
TGTGCCGGCAGCTTGACTAGCGGGAGTTACGAGCAATATTTC
>medium-sized|TRBJ2-3|TRBV11-3|.
CASSLDSGGRGGQYF
TGTGCCAGCAGCTTAGATTCCGGCGGCCGAGGAGGGCAGTATTTT
>.|TRBJ1-1|TRBV6-5|.
CASSGDPYVNTEASF
TGTGCCAGCAGTGGAGATCCATACGTGAACACTGAAGCTTCCTTT
>many|TRBJ2-7|TRBV6-6|TRBD1
CASSYSGTGGSEQYF
TGTGCCAGCAGTTACTCTGGGACAGGGGGCTCCGAGCAGTACTTC
>.|TRBJ2-3|TRBV11-2|.
CASSLGWLTYKSDTQYF
TGTGCCAGCAGCTTAGGGTGGCTAACGTACAAGTCAGATACGCAGTATTTT
>.|TRBJ2-3|TRBV6-5|TRBD2
CVSSYGGSGGDTHYF
TGTGTCAGCAGTTACGGGGGGAGTGGAGGAGATACGCACTATTTT
>.|TRBJ2-2|TRBV6-1|.
CACSTGRSTGELFF
TGTGCCTGCAGTACAGGGCGTAGTACCGGGGAGCTGTTTTTT
>many|TRBJ2-1|TRBV6-5|TRBD1
CASSSSGTGYNEQFF
TGTGCCAGCAGTTCCTCCGGGACAGGTTACAATGAGCAGTTCTTC
>few|TRBJ1-6|TRBV28|.
CASSAARHFNSPLHF
TGTGCCAGCAGCGCGGCCCGACACTTTAATTCACCCCTCCACTTT
>.|TRBJ2-2|TRBV28|.
CASTQAGAGDTGELFF
TGTGCCAGCACCCAAGCTGGAGCCGGTGACACCGGGGAGCTCTTTTTT
>.|TRBJ2-7|TRBV11-2|.
CASSLTSGSVQYF
TGTGCCAGCAGCTTGACTAGTGGGAGCGTGCAGTACTTC
>.|TRBJ2-3|TRBV5-4|TRBD2
CASSLGTSGDTDTQCF
TGTGCCAGCAGCTTGGGTACTAGCGGTGACACAGATACTCAGTGTTTT
>many|TRBJ2-2|TRBV4-2|.
CASSQEPGEGTGELFF
TGTGCCAGCAGCCAAGAACCGGGAGAGGGGACCGGGGAGCTGTTTTTT
>.|TRBJ1-1|TRBV28|.
CASTGQKTEAFF
TGTGCCAGCACAGGGCAGAAGACTGAAGCTTTCTTT
>once|TRBJ2-7|TRBV6-5|.
CVSSSSLTYERYF
TGTGTCAGCAGTTCCTCACTTACCTACGAGCGGTACTTC
>.|TRBJ2-2|TRBV28|.
CASSFGCVNTGELFF
TGTGCCAGCAGTTTTGGTTGTGTGAACACCGGGGAGCTGTTTTTT
>.|TRBJ2-1|TRBV18|TRBD2
CASSPGLAPSEQFF
TGTGCCAGCTCACCGGGACTAGCGCCGTCGGAGCAGTTCTTC
>many|TRBJ2-1|TRBV24-1|.
CATSDPLNLNEQFF
TGTGCCACCAGTGACCCGCTCAACCTCAATGAGCAGTTCTTC
>.|TRBJ2-2|TRBV5-4|.
CASSPGLARNTWELFF
TGTGCCAGCAGCCCGGGACTGGCGCGGAACACCTGGGAGCTGTTTTTT
>.|TRBJ2-7|TRBV6-2/TRBV6-3|.
CASSYNGNEQYF
TGTGCCAGCAGTTACAATGGGAATGAGCAGTACTTC
>once|TRBJ1-5|TRBV12-3/TRBV12-4|TRBD1
CTSSLQGAPWEPQHF
TGTACCAGCAGTTTACAGGGGGCGCCGTGGGAGCCCCAGCATTTT
>many|TRBJ2-3|TRBV7-8|TRBD1
CASSPPGTGVPDTQYF
TGTGCCAGCAGCCCACCCGGGACAGGGGTTCCAGATACGCAGTATTTT
>many|TRBJ1-1|TRBV12-3/TRBV12-4|TRBD1
CASSLAGQKNTEAFF
TGTGCCAGCAGTTTAGCGGGACAGAAGAACACTGAAGCTTTCTTT
>.|TRBJ1-5|TRBV12-3/TRBV12-4|.
CDGSQGYQPQHF
TGTGACGGCAGTCAGGGTTATCAGCCCCAGCATTTT
>.|TRBJ1-1|TRBV6-5|.
CANRGLRLGVNTGAFF
TGTGCCAACAGAGGACTACGTCTAGGGGTGAACACTGGAGCTTTCTTT
>few|TRBJ2-2|TRBV6-5|.
CASSLSPTGVGTNVGELFF
TGTGCCAGCAGCCTCTCCCCGACAGGTGTCGGGACAAACGTCGGGGAGCTGTTTTTT
>.|TRBJ2-3|TRBV7-3|.
CASSIQGSGTDTQYF
TGTGCCAGCAGCATCCAGGGATCCGGCACAGATACGCAGTATTTT
>once|TRBJ2-3|TRBV6-4|.
CASSTGVSTTDTQYF
TGTGCCAGCAGTACTGGTGTTTCCACCACAGATACGCAGTATTTT
>many|TRBJ2-5|TRBV28|.
CASSPTAKETQYF
TGTGCCAGCAGCCCTACGGCCAAAGAGACCCAGTACTTC
>few|TRBJ2-7|TRBV7-2|.
CASSLQGRYEQYF
TGTGCCAGCAGCCTACAGGGTCGCTACGAGCAGTACTTC
>.|TRBJ1-4|TRBV12-3/TRBV12-4|.
CASSGEKVFF
TGTGCCAGCAGCGGGGAAAAAGTGTTTTTC
>.|TRBJ2-6|TRBV28|.
CASTSWGGDSGANVLTF
TGTGCCAGCACCAGTTGGGGTGGAGACTCTGGGGCCAACGTCCTGACTTTC
>many|TRBJ2-1|TRBV19|.
CARNRGGEQFF
TGTGCCAGGAACAGGGGAGGTGAGCAGTTCTTC
>many|TRBJ2-1|TRBV5-1|.
CASSPQLDEYNEQFF
TGCGCCAGCAGCCCCCAGCTAGACGAGTACAATGAGCAGTTCTTC